The T cell receptor beta chain described here comes from a study of blood T cell repertoires in COVID-19. Clones were sequenced by immunoSEQ multiplex PCR, and TCRdb holds only the in-frame ones, with some missing. The sample has 140,000 or so clones; about 80% are singletons. Germline V CDR1 and CDR2: LNHDA, SQIVND (reference sequence). The CDR3 length is 15 residues. The V and J ends lost 5 bases and 4 bases respectively, with 17 bases between them. Sequenced sample: PBMCs or T cells enriched from blood (not recorded which). The TCR originated in a woman younger than 30 who had been exposed to COVID-19. This chain links TRBV19 with TRBJ1-2, with a tentative D call TRBD1 (5 bases). CDR3 coding DNA: TGTGCCAGTAGTCTGGGGCTCGGAGATCGCTATGGCTACACCTTC. As protein: CASSLGLGDRYGYTF.